The next 16 T cell receptor beta chains were all read from a single sample in a study of T cell changes during pregnancy in multiple sclerosis. Data came from immunoSEQ multiplex PCR; TCRdb stores just in-frame clones and leaves some out. The top ten hold more than 1.5% of the sample, which has roughly 61,000 clones, 85% to 95% seen once. This specimen was peripheral blood, taken after pregnancy. These receptor sequences come from a female donor with multiple sclerosis, enrolled in a pregnancy study.

The V gene is TRBV28, the J gene TRBJ2-1; no firm D call. Germline V lookup: CDR1 MDHEN, CDR2 SYDVKM. V lost 5 bases to trimming and J lost 6 bases, with 14 bases between them. This CDR3 has 14 amino acids. The CDR3 loop is CASSPAAGSNEQFF. DNA of the CDR3: TGTGCCAGCAGTCCTGCTGCAGGTAGCAATGAGCAGTTCTTC.

In its sample, this clone was seen once. The chain recombines TRBV7-2 with TRBJ2-1, with 9 bases aligning to TRBD2. Germline-derived CDR1 and CDR2 are SGHTA and FQGNSA. V dropped 1 base and J dropped 0; count of bases not matched to a gene: 4. This CDR3 has 17 residues. CDR3 sequence (DNA): TGTGCCAGCAGCTTAGAGGGAGCGGGAGGCTCCTACAATGAGCAGTTCTTC. This translates into CASSLEGAGGSYNEQFF.

The chain couples TRBV9 to TRBJ2-1; 8 bases match TRBD2. This CDR3 has 15 residues. Unmatched junction bases numbered 7, after V lost 0 bases and J lost 8 bases. Germline-derived CDR1 and CDR2 are SGDLS and YYNGEE. The CDR3 DNA reads TGTGCCAGCAGCGTAGAGGGCGGGAGGAATTATGAGCAGTTCTTC. Translation: CASSVEGGRNYEQFF.

The rearrangement joins TRBV6-1 to TRBJ1-4; D possibly corresponds to TRBD1 (5 bases). Germline V lookup: CDR1 MNHNS, CDR2 SASEGT. V lost 6 bases, J lost 0 bases, and 11 bases lay in between. The CDR3 covers 15 residues. The CDR3 coding sequence is TGTGCCAGCAGGGACATATGGGCAACTAATGAAAAACTGTTTTTT. Amino acid sequence: CASRDIWATNEKLFF.

This clone has only one observation. Distinct nucleotide sequences in the sample also encode this CDR3. This CDR3 reads CASSLGSSGRLGEQYF. DNA of the CDR3: TGTGCCAGCAGCTTGGGGTCTAGCGGGAGGTTGGGAGAGCAGTACTTC. The rearrangement joins TRBV5-4 to TRBJ2-7; 11 bases fit TRBD2. This CDR3 is built from 16 residues. Looked up from germline, CDR1 is SGHNT and CDR2 is YYREEE (reference sequence). Trimming removed 0 bases from V and 7 bases from J; junction bases left unmatched: 9.

CDR3: CASSISSQRSTGELFF. The DNA for the CDR3 is TGTGCCAGTAGTATATCAAGTCAGCGGAGCACCGGGGAGCTGTTTTTT. The chain has TRBV19 and TRBJ2-2; maybe TRBD2 (5 bases). CDR1 is LNHDA, CDR2 SQIVND, per germline (reference sequence). The V end was cut by 2 bases, the J end by 4 bases, with 14 bases between. The length of the CDR3 is 16 residues.

The chain combines TRBV18 with TRBJ2-2; D is possibly TRBD2 (5 bases). The CDR3 covers 12 residues. With 8 bases removed from V and 5 bases from J, the gap between germline ends came to 9 bases. Germline V lookup: CDR1 KGHSH, CDR2 LQKENI. The CDR3 DNA follows: TGTGCCAGCCAGCCGGGGACCGGGGAGCTGTTTTTT. Encoded protein: CASQPGTGELFF.

The chain couples TRBV4-3 to TRBJ2-2; tentative D call: TRBD2 (5 bases). V lost 1 base, J lost 5 bases, and 11 bases lay in between. The CDR3 sequence is 15 residues long. From germline, CDR1 is LGHNA and CDR2 YSLEER. The CDR3 DNA reads as TGCGCCAGCAGCCAAGCGGTCTCGGGGACCGGGGAGCTGTTTTTT. It specifies CASSQAVSGTGELFF.

The V and J genes are TRBV7-2 and TRBJ2-1; the D gene is possibly TRBD2 (6 bases). The CDR3 length is 15 residues. Trimming cost V 1 base and J 9 bases, with 16 bases left between them. Germline V CDR1 and CDR2: SGHTA, FQGNSA. DNA for the CDR3: TGTGCCAGCAGCTTAGATAAGCGGGCTAAAGGTGAGCAGTTCTTC. Its protein is CASSLDKRAKGEQFF.

The chain joins TRBV30 to TRBJ2-1, with D uncertain. The CDR3 totals 15 residues. The germline V gene has CDR1 GTSNPN and CDR2 SVGIG (reference sequence). The ends were cut back, 4 bases at V and 4 bases at J, with 17 bases in the middle. The CDR3 region is CAWTGKVQRYNEQFF. In nucleotides, the CDR3 is TGTGCCTGGACCGGCAAGGTCCAGCGATACAATGAGCAGTTCTTC.

This sequence joins TRBV7-9 and TRBJ2-3; D unresolved. The CDR3 spans 15 residues. The germline V gene encodes CDR1 SEHNR and CDR2 FQNEAQ (reference sequence). V was shortened by 1 base and J by 4 bases, with 12 bases between the two germline ends. The CDR3 nucleotides are TGTGCCAGCAGCTTAGGTACCTTAGTGGCAGATACGCAGTATTTT. This encodes CASSLGTLVADTQYF.

The chain is built from TRBV9 and TRBJ2-3; a possible D gene is TRBD2 (5 bases). The CDR3 is made up of 14 amino acids. Deletions cut 4 bases from V and 8 bases from J, with 17 bases between. Germline values: CDR1 SGDLS, CDR2 YYNGEE. DNA for the CDR3: TGTGCCAGCAGCCCCCGCGATAGCGTTCGTACGCAGTATTTT. As protein: CASSPRDSVRTQYF. The complete variable domain, with remaining parts taken from reference TRBV9 and TRBJ2-3, reads DSGVTQTPKHLITATGQRVTLRCSPRSGDLSVYWYQQSLDQGLQFLIQYYNGEERAKGNILERFSAQQFPDLHSELNLSSLELGDSALYFCASSPRDSVRTQYFGPGTRLTVL.

The chain combines TRBV14 with TRBJ1-1; D might be TRBD1 (5 bases). Trimming took off 4 bases at V and 2 bases at J, with 11 bases between the two ends. Germline V lookup: CDR1 SGHDN, CDR2 FVKESK. The CDR3 extends over 14 amino acids. The CDR3 loop reads CASSRPGQNTEAFF. CDR3 nucleotide sequence: TGTGCCAGCAGCCGGCCAGGGCAAAACACTGAAGCTTTCTTT.

DNA of the CDR3: TGTGCCAGCAGCGTAGGACTAGCGGGGAGCCCATACAATGAGCAGTTCTTC. The encoded protein is CASSVGLAGSPYNEQFF. The chain links TRBV9 to TRBJ2-1, with TRBD2 matching over 11 bases. The germline CDR1 and CDR2 sequences are SGDLS and YYNGEE. The CDR3 spans 17 residues. After removal of 0 bases from V and 4 bases from J, the junction contained 6 bases not matched to a gene.

This chain connects TRBV19 to TRBJ2-2; the match to TRBD1 covers 9 bases. Germline assignment: CDR1 LNHDA and CDR2 SQIVND (reference sequence). With 10 bases clipped from V and 7 bases from J, the junction kept 13 bases outside the gene matches. The CDR3 covers 15 residues. The DNA for the CDR3 is TGTGCCACCGCCCGACAGGGGGGTTTCAGCGGGGAGCTGTTTTTT. It codes for CATARQGGFSGELFF.

CDR3 nucleotide sequence: TGTGCCAGCAGCCGTAACAGGGGACGTGAAAAACTGTTTTTT. This encodes CASSRNRGREKLFF. The rearrangement uses TRBV7-2 and TRBJ1-4; 7 nucleotides line up with TRBD1. From germline, CDR1 is SGHTA and CDR2 FQGNSA. This CDR3 spans 14 amino acids. After removal of 5 bases from V and 7 bases from J, the junction contained 7 bases not matched to a gene.